This T cell receptor (beta chain) was observed in a study of cytomegalovirus exposure and HLA in healthy donors. The CDR3 contains 13 residues. Trimming removed 5 bases from V and 9 bases from J; junction bases left unmatched: 5. Germline V gene lookup returns CDR1 SQVTM and CDR2 ANQGSEA. PCR employed 60 Vbeta and 13 Jbeta primers. The method was immunoSEQ multiplex PCR; TCRdb's version includes in-frame clones alone and lacks a portion of them. The sample data list around 100,000 clones. Study results and caveats: In terms of immune exposure information, only CMV serostatus was available.

As to this clone: As yet, its antigen is unknown.

The sequenced sample consisted of PBMCs. The chain joins TRBV29-1 to TRBJ2-1; 12 positions match TRBD1. The clonotype originates from a woman aged 25 to 39 in good health and CMV-seronegative. CDR3 sequence reads: CSVTGTGGGEQFF. In DNA form, the CDR3 reads TGCAGCGTTACCGGGACAGGGGGCGGTGAGCAGTTCTTC.